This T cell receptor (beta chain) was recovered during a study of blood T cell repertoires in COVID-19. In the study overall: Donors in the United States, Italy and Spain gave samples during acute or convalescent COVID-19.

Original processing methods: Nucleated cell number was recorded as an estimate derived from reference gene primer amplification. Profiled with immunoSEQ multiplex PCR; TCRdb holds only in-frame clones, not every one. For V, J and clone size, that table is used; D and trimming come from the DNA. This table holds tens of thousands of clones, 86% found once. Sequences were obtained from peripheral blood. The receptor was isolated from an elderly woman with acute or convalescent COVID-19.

CDR3 nucleotide sequence: TGTGCCAGCAGCCACGGACAGGGCCAGGGGACTGAAGCTTTCTTT. This encodes CASSHGQGQGTEAFF. The chain links TRBV11-3 to TRBJ1-1; 8 bases are shared with TRBD1. Germline V lookup: CDR1 SGHNT, CDR2 YENEEA. This CDR3 has 15 residues. V was clipped by 5 bases and J by 5 bases; unmatched bases: 10.